This entry features one T cell receptor beta chain sequence. Its recognized antigen is unknown. Qualities for individual bases were not recorded, and no much larger clone is one base off. Measured from the cysteine to the phenylalanine, the CDR3 is 12 residues long. Of all the DNA, just the CDR3 is kept, 36 bases in frame from base 1. This sample's time point label indicates: about 28 days (+/-7) after the second vaccine dose. AZD1222 recipients whose second dose came at about 4 weeks and those whose second dose came at about 12 weeks were combined into one group, since spike-specific TCR depth and breadth did not differ between the two schedules. Vaccinee samples were obtained from the UK trials COV001 and COV002, which included a single-blind randomized controlled phase 2/3 trial of AZD1222 (ChAdOx1 nCoV-19) in healthy adults. Trial participant PBMC samples were collected at day 0 and day 28 after the second dose for TCRbeta chain sequencing.

The sample comes from a study of T cell responses to AZD1222 COVID-19 vaccine (dated by TCRdb to the early 2020s). At the level of the whole study: A total of just over 230 trial participants underwent TCR sequencing, of whom 200 to 220 received two doses of AZD1222 and around 26 received two doses of the MenACWY control vaccine. Trial participants were enrolled into age subgroups of 18-55, 56-69 and 70-plus years, which contained 148, 28 and 57 TCR-sequenced participants, respectively.

The full study reports these points: After two AZD1222 doses, spike-specific TCR breadth and depth were significantly higher than at day 0 and than in MenACWY recipients. The 56-69-year group was small, and its depth increase did not reach significance, likely because of low power. Conclusions about previously exposed vaccinees are limited, since just five to seven AZD1222 recipients were seropositive for SARS-CoV-2 at baseline. Vaccine-associated CD4 TCRs spanned the whole spike protein, with dominant responses in regions 160-218 and 743-854. Participants were mostly white British, with more females than males. The authors suggested clonal diversity may have been underestimated. Because no day 14 peak-response samples were available, the repertoires could be characterized only after the peak T cell response. Reportedly, almost half of the unique spike-specific TCRs recognized epitopes lying outside the regions that are mutated in the B.1.351 and B.1.1.7 variants.

The CDR3 regions of human TCRbeta chains were analyzed by immunosequencing. Per the original workflow: TCRs in the repertoires were compared against a reference library of SARS-CoV-2-specific TCRs that had been generated with the MIRA antigen-specificity platform. Breadth meant the fraction of unique TCRs that were SARS-CoV-2-associated, whereas depth meant the fraction of total T cells that were SARS-CoV-2-associated. Using the MIRA data, each spike-specific TCR was mapped to the spike region that the TCR reacts to and placed in a CD4 or CD8 class. Log10-transformed breadth and depth values were compared by one-way ANOVA with Sidak's multiple comparisons tests. Not all clones reach the TCRdb copy of this immuneACCESS table, which keeps in-frame sequences only. Checked studies attribute under half of the gap to unresolved V genes and leave the rest unexplained. V, J and clone size were drawn from that table, and D and trimming were deduced from the DNA. The sample records 99,000 or so clones, 89% of which are singletons. The ten largest make up 35% to 55% of the sample.

Material: peripheral blood, obtained 28 days after the second AZD1222 dose. The receptor was isolated from an adult who received the AZD1222 COVID-19 vaccine. Here the chain combines TRBV21-1 and TRBJ2-7; the table's TRBD1 call for D was not verified on the DNA. TRBV21-1 is a listed pseudogene. The CDR3 reads as follows: CAIRDRAYEQYF. Read as DNA, the sequence is TGTGCCATCCGGGACAGGGCGTACGAGCAGTACTTC.